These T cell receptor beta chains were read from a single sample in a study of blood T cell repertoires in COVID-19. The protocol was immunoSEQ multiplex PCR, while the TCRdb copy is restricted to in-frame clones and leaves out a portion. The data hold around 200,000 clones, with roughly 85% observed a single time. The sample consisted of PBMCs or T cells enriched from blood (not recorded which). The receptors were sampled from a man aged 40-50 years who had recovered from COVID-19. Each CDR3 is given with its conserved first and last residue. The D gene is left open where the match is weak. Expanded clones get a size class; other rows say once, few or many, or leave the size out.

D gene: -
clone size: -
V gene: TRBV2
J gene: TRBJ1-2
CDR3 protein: CASRLEAGGYGYTF
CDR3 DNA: TGTGCCAGCAGATTGGAGGCTGGTGGCTATGGCTACACCTTC

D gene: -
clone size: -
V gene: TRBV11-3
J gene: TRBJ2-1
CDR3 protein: CASSLMRQSSYNEQFF
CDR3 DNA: TGTGCCAGCAGCTTAATGCGACAGAGCTCCTACAATGAGCAGTTCTTC

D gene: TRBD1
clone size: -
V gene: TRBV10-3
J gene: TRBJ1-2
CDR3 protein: CAISESRTGVGYTF
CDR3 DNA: TGTGCCATCAGTGAGTCCCGGACAGGGGTTGGCTACACCTTC

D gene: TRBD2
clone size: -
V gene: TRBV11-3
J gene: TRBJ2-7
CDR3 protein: CASSFRLAGAGEQYF
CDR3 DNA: TGTGCCAGCAGCTTCCGACTAGCGGGAGCGGGTGAGCAGTACTTC

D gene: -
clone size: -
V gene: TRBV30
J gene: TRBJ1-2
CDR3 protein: CAWCRQDHFHGYTF
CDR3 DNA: TGTGCCTGGTGCCGACAGGATCATTTTCATGGCTACACCTTC

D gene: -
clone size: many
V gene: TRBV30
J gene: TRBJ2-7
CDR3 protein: CAWSFQANEQYF
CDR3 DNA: TGTGCCTGGAGTTTCCAAGCTAACGAGCAGTACTTC

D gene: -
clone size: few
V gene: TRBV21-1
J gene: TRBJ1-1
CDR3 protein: CASSKSSGGRDTEAFF
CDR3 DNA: TGTGCCAGCAGCAAATCGTCGGGGGGTAGAGACACTGAAGCTTTCTTT

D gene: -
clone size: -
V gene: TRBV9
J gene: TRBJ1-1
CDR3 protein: CASSQIPGTEAFF
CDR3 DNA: TGTGCCAGCAGCCAAATACCGGGGACTGAAGCTTTCTTT

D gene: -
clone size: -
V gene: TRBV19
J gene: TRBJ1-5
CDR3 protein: CASTPTEYQPQHF
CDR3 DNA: TGTGCCAGTACCCCGACAGAATATCAGCCCCAGCATTTT

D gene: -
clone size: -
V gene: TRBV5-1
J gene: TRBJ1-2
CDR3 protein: CASSEGDAKAYGYTF
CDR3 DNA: TGCGCCAGCAGCGAGGGGGACGCAAAGGCATATGGCTACACCTTC

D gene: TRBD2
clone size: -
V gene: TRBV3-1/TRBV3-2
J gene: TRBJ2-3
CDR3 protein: CASSLGLAADTQYF
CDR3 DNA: TGTGCCAGCAGCCTCGGACTAGCCGCAGATACGCAGTATTTT

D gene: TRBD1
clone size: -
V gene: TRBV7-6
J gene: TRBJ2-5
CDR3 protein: CASSLWQGAGGVTQYF
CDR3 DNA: TGTGCCAGCAGCTTGTGGCAGGGGGCGGGTGGAGTGACCCAGTACTTC

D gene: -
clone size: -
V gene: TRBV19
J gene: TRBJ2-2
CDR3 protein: CASSNTGFVTGELFF
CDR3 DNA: TGTGCCAGTAGTAACACAGGGTTCGTCACCGGGGAGCTGTTTTTT

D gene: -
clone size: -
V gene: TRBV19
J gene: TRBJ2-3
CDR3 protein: CASRERGSWTDTQYF
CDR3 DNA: TGTGCCAGTAGAGAAAGGGGGTCGTGGACAGATACGCAGTATTTT

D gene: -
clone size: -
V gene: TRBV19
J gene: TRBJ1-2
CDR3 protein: CASNTEGGRGYTF
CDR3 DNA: TGTGCCAGTAACACCGAGGGGGGGCGAGGCTACACCTTC

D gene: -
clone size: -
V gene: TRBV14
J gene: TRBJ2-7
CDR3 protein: CASSPHPSGSTNEQYF
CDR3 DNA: TGTGCCAGCAGCCCACATCCTAGTGGGAGTACGAACGAGCAGTACTTC

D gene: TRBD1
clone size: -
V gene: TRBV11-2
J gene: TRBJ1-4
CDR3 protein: CASRGTGANEKLFF
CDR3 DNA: TGTGCCAGCAGAGGCACAGGGGCTAATGAAAAACTGTTTTTT

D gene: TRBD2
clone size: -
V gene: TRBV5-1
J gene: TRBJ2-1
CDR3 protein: CASSSKLAGGIEQFF
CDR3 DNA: TGCGCCAGCAGCTCGAAACTAGCGGGAGGCATTGAGCAGTTCTTC

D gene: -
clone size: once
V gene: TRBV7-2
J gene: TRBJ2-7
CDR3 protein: CASSLLLTGSYEQYF
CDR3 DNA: TGTGCCAGCAGCTTATTGTTGACAGGCTCCTACGAGCAGTACTTC

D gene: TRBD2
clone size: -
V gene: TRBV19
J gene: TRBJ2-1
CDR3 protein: CASAGLAGGYNEQFF
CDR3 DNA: TGTGCCAGTGCGGGACTAGCGGGAGGGTACAATGAGCAGTTCTTC

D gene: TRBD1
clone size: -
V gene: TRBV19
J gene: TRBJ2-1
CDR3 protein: CASRRNRGKVGNEQFF
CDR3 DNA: TGTGCCAGTAGACGGAACAGGGGGAAGGTTGGCAATGAGCAGTTCTTC

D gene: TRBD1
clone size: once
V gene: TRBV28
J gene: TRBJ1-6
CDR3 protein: CASLKTGTGLSPLHF
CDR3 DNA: TGTGCCAGCCTCAAAACCGGGACAGGGCTCTCACCCCTCCACTTT